This is a list of T cell receptor beta chains from one sample in a study of CD4 and CD8 cells across lung adenocarcinoma regions. Via MiXCR, TCRdb re-called the PCR reads, giving one row per CDR3 protein. The data contain about 16,000 distinct CDR3 sequences, just under 55% of them singletons. Specimen: CD8+ T cells from the center of a lung tumor. The receptors here all came from a female donor with lung adenocarcinoma. The CD4 and CD8 labels of this study may be unreliable. CDR3s include the opening cysteine and the closing phenylalanine or tryptophan. The D gene is left open where the match is weak. The size of a clone is reported for some rows only, either as once, few or many, or as a class for expanded clones.

clone_size: NA
v_call: TRBV6-1
d_call: TRBD2
j_call: TRBJ2-1
cdr3_nt: TGTGCCAGCAGCGGCGGGAGAATCTACAATGAGCAGTTCTTC
cdr3_aa: CASSGGRIYNEQFF

clone_size: NA
v_call: TRBV23-1
d_call: NA
j_call: TRBJ2-3
cdr3_nt: TGCGCCAGCGGACCCCGGGATCAACCAACGGATACGCAGTATTTT
cdr3_aa: CASGPRDQPTDTQYF

clone_size: NA
v_call: TRBV6-1
d_call: TRBD1
j_call: TRBJ1-2
cdr3_nt: TGTGCCAGCAATGAATATAGGACAGGGCCCTATGGCCACACCTTC
cdr3_aa: CASNEYRTGPYGHTF

clone_size: NA
v_call: TRBV10-2
d_call: TRBD2
j_call: TRBJ2-3
cdr3_nt: TGCGCCAGCAGTGAGGGGCCCGGGGGGGGGGCGGCAGATACGCAGTATTTC
cdr3_aa: CASSEGPGGGAADTQYF

clone_size: NA
v_call: TRBV10-2
d_call: TRBD2
j_call: TRBJ2-3
cdr3_nt: TGCGCCAGCAGTGAGGGGCCCGGGGGGGGGACCCCAGAGACCCAGTATTTT
cdr3_aa: CASSEGPGGGTPETQYF

clone_size: many
v_call: TRBV6-5
d_call: NA
j_call: TRBJ2-3
cdr3_nt: TGTGCCAGCAGTTTGGTCAGTACAGATACGCAGTATTTT
cdr3_aa: CASSLVSTDTQYF

clone_size: NA
v_call: TRBV10-1
d_call: TRBD2
j_call: TRBJ2-1
cdr3_nt: TGCGCCAGCAGTGAAAGACTAGCGGGAGGCCGTGAGCAGTTCTTC
cdr3_aa: CASSERLAGGREQFF

clone_size: NA
v_call: TRBV6-5
d_call: NA
j_call: TRBJ2-4
cdr3_nt: TGTGCCAGCAGTTACGCGGGGCGGTGCGCCAAAAACATTCAGTACTTC
cdr3_aa: CASSYAGRCAKNIQYF

clone_size: NA
v_call: TRBV10-1
d_call: NA
j_call: TRBJ2-5
cdr3_nt: TGCGCCAGCTCCGCGGGGCTTGGGGGCCGGGGCCCAGATACGCAGTACTTC
cdr3_aa: CASSAGLGGRGPDTQYF

clone_size: few
v_call: TRBV4-1
d_call: TRBD1
j_call: TRBJ2-5
cdr3_nt: TGCGCCAGCAGCCAAGAGGTCGGGGACAGATATCAAGAGACCCAGTACTTC
cdr3_aa: CASSQEVGDRYQETQYF

clone_size: NA
v_call: TRBV6-1
d_call: TRBD1
j_call: TRBJ1-6
cdr3_nt: TGTGCCAGCATCAGGGGGAAGTATAATTCACCCCTCCACTTT
cdr3_aa: CASIRGKYNSPLHF

clone_size: NA
v_call: TRBV6-1
d_call: TRBD1
j_call: TRBJ2-5
cdr3_nt: TGTGCCAGCAGTGAAGACAGGGGGGAGACCCAGTACTTC
cdr3_aa: CASSEDRGETQYF

clone_size: NA
v_call: TRBV27
d_call: TRBD1
j_call: TRBJ2-1
cdr3_nt: TGTGCCAGCAGTGCAATGACAGGGTCAAATGAGCAGTTCTTC
cdr3_aa: CASSAMTGSNEQFF

clone_size: many
v_call: TRBV6-1
d_call: TRBD1
j_call: TRBJ2-7
cdr3_nt: TGTGCCAGCAGCCGGGACAGTCAATACGAGCAGTACTTC
cdr3_aa: CASSRDSQYEQYF

clone_size: NA
v_call: TRBV6-1
d_call: NA
j_call: TRBJ2-4
cdr3_nt: TGTGCCAGCAGGTCCGGGATGTGCGCCGGAAATATTCAGTACTTC
cdr3_aa: CASRSGMCAGNIQYF

clone_size: NA
v_call: TRBV6-1
d_call: NA
j_call: TRBJ2-7
cdr3_nt: TGTGCCAGCAGACTCCCCGGGGCGAGCACAGATACGCAGTACTTC
cdr3_aa: CASRLPGASTDTQYF

clone_size: NA
v_call: TRBV6-1
d_call: NA
j_call: TRBJ1-1
cdr3_nt: TGTGCCAGCAGTACAGGACGGATCCTGGACACTGAAGCTTTCTTT
cdr3_aa: CASSTGRILDTEAFF

clone_size: NA
v_call: TRBV6-1
d_call: TRBD1
j_call: TRBJ2-7
cdr3_nt: TGTGCCAGCAGTGCAAGGACAGGCTACGAGCAGTACTTC
cdr3_aa: CASSARTGYEQYF

clone_size: NA
v_call: TRBV30
d_call: TRBD1
j_call: TRBJ2-4
cdr3_nt: TGTGCCTGGAGAGCCGACAGGGTTGAGCAGTACTTC
cdr3_aa: CAWRADRVEQYF

clone_size: few
v_call: TRBV15
d_call: NA
j_call: TRBJ2-5
cdr3_nt: TGTGCCACCAGCAGAGATCGGGGCTCCCAAGAGACCCAGTACTTC
cdr3_aa: CATSRDRGSQETQYF

clone_size: many
v_call: TRBV28
d_call: TRBD1
j_call: TRBJ2-7
cdr3_nt: TGTGCCAGCAGGGCCGGGACAGGTCTCTACGAGCAGTACTTC
cdr3_aa: CASRAGTGLYEQYF

clone_size: few
v_call: TRBV3-1
d_call: NA
j_call: TRBJ1-2
cdr3_nt: TGTGCCAGCAGCCCCAGCGGGGTGCAGTTCTACACCTTC
cdr3_aa: CASSPSGVQFYTF

clone_size: NA
v_call: TRBV6-1
d_call: NA
j_call: TRBJ2-1
cdr3_nt: TGTGCCAGCGGTGAAGTTTGGGACAATCAAGAGACCCAGTTCTTC
cdr3_aa: CASGEVWDNQETQFF

clone_size: few
v_call: TRBV12-3/TRBV12-4
d_call: NA
j_call: TRBJ1-1
cdr3_nt: TGTGCCAGCAGTAGCAGGGTAATTACTGAAGCTTTCTTT
cdr3_aa: CASSSRVITEAFF

clone_size: NA
v_call: TRBV6-8
d_call: TRBD2
j_call: TRBJ2-5
cdr3_nt: TGTGCCCAGGTGGTCGGGGGGAGTGGCCGAGAGACGCAGTATTTC
cdr3_aa: CAQVVGGSGRETQYF

clone_size: NA
v_call: TRBV10-3
d_call: NA
j_call: TRBJ2-4
cdr3_nt: TGTGCCATCGGGATAGGTGCCACAGACACGCAGTATTTC
cdr3_aa: CAIGIGATDTQYF

clone_size: few
v_call: TRBV6-5
d_call: TRBD1
j_call: TRBJ2-7
cdr3_nt: TGTGCCAGCAGTTACCTGACTGGGACAGGGTCCTACGAGCAGTACTTC
cdr3_aa: CASSYLTGTGSYEQYF

clone_size: many
v_call: TRBV6-4
d_call: TRBD2
j_call: TRBJ2-3
cdr3_nt: TGTGCCAGCAGTGACTCTAGCGGGGGGGCAGATACGCAGTATTTT
cdr3_aa: CASSDSSGGADTQYF

clone_size: once
v_call: TRBV10-2
d_call: TRBD2
j_call: TRBJ2-4
cdr3_nt: TGCGCCAGCAGTGAGCCGCCCGCGCGGGGGGCCAAAAACACGCAGTACTTC
cdr3_aa: CASSEPPARGAKNTQYF

clone_size: NA
v_call: TRBV6-1
d_call: TRBD1
j_call: TRBJ1-3
cdr3_nt: TGTGCCAGCAGTGCCGGACAGGGGGGCTCTGGAAACACCATATATTTT
cdr3_aa: CASSAGQGGSGNTIYF

clone_size: NA
v_call: TRBV15
d_call: NA
j_call: TRBJ2-5
cdr3_nt: TGTGCCACCAGCAGAGATATGGAGACCCAGTACTTC
cdr3_aa: CATSRDMETQYF

clone_size: NA
v_call: TRBV4-1
d_call: TRBD2
j_call: TRBJ2-4
cdr3_nt: TGCGCCAGCAGCCGCGTCCTCCCGGGGGGGCTGGGCAAAAATACGCAGTACTTC
cdr3_aa: CASSRVLPGGLGKNTQYF

clone_size: NA
v_call: TRBV6-1
d_call: NA
j_call: TRBJ2-5
cdr3_nt: TGTGCCACCCATTTGTTGGAGACCCAGTACTTC
cdr3_aa: CATHLLETQYF

clone_size: medium-sized
v_call: TRBV6-1
d_call: NA
j_call: TRBJ1-6
cdr3_nt: TGTGCCAGCAGTGACACTTATACACCCCTCCACTTT
cdr3_aa: CASSDTYTPLHF

clone_size: NA
v_call: TRBV6-1
d_call: NA
j_call: TRBJ2-5
cdr3_nt: TGTGCCAGCGGGTCCGGGGGCCGTGAGGGAAATACCCAGTACTTC
cdr3_aa: CASGSGGREGNTQYF

clone_size: few
v_call: TRBV6-1
d_call: TRBD1
j_call: TRBJ2-7
cdr3_nt: TGTGCCAGCAGTCCCAGGGGGCGCGTCTACGAGCAGTACTTC
cdr3_aa: CASSPRGRVYEQYF

clone_size: NA
v_call: TRBV10-1
d_call: NA
j_call: TRBJ2-5
cdr3_nt: TGCGCGGGCAGTGGGTCGCGTGTCCGAGAGACCCAGTACTTC
cdr3_aa: CAGSGSRVRETQYF

clone_size: medium-sized
v_call: TRBV6-1
d_call: TRBD1
j_call: TRBJ1-2
cdr3_nt: TGTGCCAGCACCCAGGGGGGGTCCAACTATGGCTACACCTTC
cdr3_aa: CASTQGGSNYGYTF

clone_size: NA
v_call: TRBV7-2
d_call: NA
j_call: TRBJ2-3
cdr3_nt: TGTGGCAGCGTCTCGGGACTGGTGTACAAAGATACGCAGTATTTC
cdr3_aa: CGSVSGLVYKDTQYF

clone_size: NA
v_call: TRBV27
d_call: TRBD2
j_call: TRBJ2-3
cdr3_nt: TGTGCCAGCAGTTTGGGGGGGTCCAAAAATACTCAGTATTTT
cdr3_aa: CASSLGGSKNTQYF

clone_size: medium-sized
v_call: TRBV27
d_call: NA
j_call: TRBJ2-5
cdr3_nt: TGTGCCAGCAGTTTATCGAGGGAAGAGACCCAGTACTTC
cdr3_aa: CASSLSREETQYF

clone_size: NA
v_call: TRBV27
d_call: TRBD2
j_call: TRBJ2-1
cdr3_nt: TGTGCCAGCAGTTTTTTCGGGAGGGGAGGGTCGCAGTTCTTC
cdr3_aa: CASSFFGRGGSQFF

clone_size: NA
v_call: TRBV27
d_call: TRBD2
j_call: TRBJ2-5
cdr3_nt: TGTGCCAGCAGTTTAGGACCCGGGAGGGCAGGGACCCAGTACTTC
cdr3_aa: CASSLGPGRAGTQYF

clone_size: NA
v_call: TRBV6-2/TRBV6-3
d_call: NA
j_call: TRBJ2-3
cdr3_nt: TGTGCCAGCAATGCGGAGAGGGATACGCAGTATTTT
cdr3_aa: CASNAERDTQYF

clone_size: NA
v_call: TRBV6-4
d_call: NA
j_call: TRBJ2-2
cdr3_nt: TGTGCCAGCAGTGAGCGGGGTGGGGCCGGGGAGCTGTTTTTT
cdr3_aa: CASSERGGAGELFF

clone_size: NA
v_call: TRBV4-2
d_call: TRBD2
j_call: TRBJ2-5
cdr3_nt: TGTGCCAGCAGCCACCAGACCGGGACTAGCAGAGAGACCCAGTACTTC
cdr3_aa: CASSHQTGTSRETQYF

clone_size: NA
v_call: TRBV6-1
d_call: NA
j_call: TRBJ2-1
cdr3_nt: TGTGCCAGCAGTGAAGCGCTCCTCTTGGAGTACTTC
cdr3_aa: CASSEALLLEYF

clone_size: NA
v_call: TRBV9
d_call: NA
j_call: TRBJ2-5
cdr3_nt: TGTGCCAGCAGCCCTCGGGGCTCCCGCGGGGAGACCCAGTACTTC
cdr3_aa: CASSPRGSRGETQYF

clone_size: many
v_call: TRBV27
d_call: TRBD2
j_call: TRBJ2-2
cdr3_nt: TGTGCCAGCAGGATCTGGACTAGCGGGAACACCGGGGAGCTGTTTTTT
cdr3_aa: CASRIWTSGNTGELFF

clone_size: NA
v_call: TRBV10-3
d_call: NA
j_call: TRBJ2-3
cdr3_nt: TGTGCCATGGGGCTGGTTTCCACAAACATGCAGTATTTT
cdr3_aa: CAMGLVSTNMQYF

clone_size: many
v_call: TRBV6-5
d_call: NA
j_call: TRBJ2-5
cdr3_nt: TGTGCCAGCAGTTCCCCTCTGGAATTTCAAGAGACCCAGTACTTC
cdr3_aa: CASSSPLEFQETQYF

clone_size: NA
v_call: TRBV6-1
d_call: NA
j_call: TRBJ1-3
cdr3_nt: TGTGCCAGCAGTGAGGCTCAGGCCCTGAACACCATATATTTT
cdr3_aa: CASSEAQALNTIYF

clone_size: NA
v_call: TRBV10-3
d_call: NA
j_call: TRBJ2-5
cdr3_nt: TGTGCGGGTCACGGGGGCGGGGCCAAAGAGACCCAGTACTTC
cdr3_aa: CAGHGGGAKETQYF